This record covers a single T cell receptor (beta chain). Antigen: not known. Primers included in the PCR were 60 Vbeta and 13 Jbeta primers. In the original workflow: Later, an analysis found about 83 million unique TCR beta chains, and roughly 10 million of these were shared. The data were produced by immunoSEQ multiplex PCR, yet TCRdb's version contains in-frame clones alone and is incomplete. V and J calls and clone size are copied from that table; D and trimming were computed from the DNA. Seen in this sample are roughly 50,000 clones; the ten most common clones hold roughly 27%. Germline V lookup: CDR1 MDHEN, CDR2 SYDVKM. The CDR3 loop spans 14 amino acids. Trimming at V came to 3 bases and at J to 8 bases, leaving 6 bases not matched to a gene. These data are taken from a study of cytomegalovirus exposure and HLA in healthy donors. Study outcomes and limitations: The number of N-insertions in an Asian-associated ancestry cluster was reportedly below the 666-donor mean in a later analysis. A prior analysis recorded that most TCR beta V segments were productive about 87% or about 30% of the time.

What was sequenced was PBMCs. The TCR sequence derives from a man in his forties or fifties in good health and CMV-seropositive. V usage is TRBV28 and J usage is TRBJ1-2; 10 bases agree with TRBD1. CDR3 nucleotides: TGTGCCAGCAGTTTGAGTGGGACAGGGGAAGGCTACACCTTC. Translating it yields CASSLSGTGEGYTF.